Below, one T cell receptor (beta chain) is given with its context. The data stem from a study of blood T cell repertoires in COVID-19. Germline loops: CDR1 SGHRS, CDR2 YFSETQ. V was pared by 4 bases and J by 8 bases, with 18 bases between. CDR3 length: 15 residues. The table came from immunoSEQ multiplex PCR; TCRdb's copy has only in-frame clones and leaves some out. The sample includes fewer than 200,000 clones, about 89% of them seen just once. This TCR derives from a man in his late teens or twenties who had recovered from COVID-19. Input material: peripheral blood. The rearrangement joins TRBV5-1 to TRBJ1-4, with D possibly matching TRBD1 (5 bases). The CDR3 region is CASSPEWGVREKLFF. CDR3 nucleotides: TGCGCCAGCAGCCCCGAATGGGGGGTAAGGGAAAAACTGTTTTTT.